This T cell receptor beta chain was obtained from a study of T-cell reconstitution after alpha-beta-depleted transplantation in children. It was with unique molecular identifiers that the TCRbeta library was prepared. Each CDR3 protein gets one entry after TCRdb re-called the PCR reads with MiXCR. Of over 150,000 distinct CDR3 sequences listed, 13% to 15% were seen once; the top ten hold around 13%. The CDR3 spans 17 residues. The germline V gene encodes CDR1 SGHRS and CDR2 YFSETQ. The V gene end was trimmed by 4 bases and the J gene end by 10 bases; junction bases not matched to a gene: 14. This clonotype was seen repeatedly, ten times or more.

The sample in question was PBMCs from the stem cell graft donor, obtained from the stem cell graft. The source is a human donor who donated a stem cell graft to a child with acute lymphoblastic leukemia. The genes are TRBV5-1 and TRBJ2-1, with 13 bases that match TRBD2. CDR3 residues: CASSPRLGLAGSREQFF. CDR3 in DNA: TGCGCCAGCAGCCCCCGATTGGGACTAGCGGGAAGCAGAGAGCAGTTCTTC. Using reference TRBV5-1 and TRBJ2-1 for the parts outside the CDR3, the full variable domain is KAGVTQTPRYLIKTRGQQVTLSCSPISGHRSVSWYQQTPGQGLQFLFEYFSETQRNKGNFPGRFSGRQFSNSRSEMNVSTLELGDSALYLCASSPRLGLAGSREQFFGPGTRLTVL.